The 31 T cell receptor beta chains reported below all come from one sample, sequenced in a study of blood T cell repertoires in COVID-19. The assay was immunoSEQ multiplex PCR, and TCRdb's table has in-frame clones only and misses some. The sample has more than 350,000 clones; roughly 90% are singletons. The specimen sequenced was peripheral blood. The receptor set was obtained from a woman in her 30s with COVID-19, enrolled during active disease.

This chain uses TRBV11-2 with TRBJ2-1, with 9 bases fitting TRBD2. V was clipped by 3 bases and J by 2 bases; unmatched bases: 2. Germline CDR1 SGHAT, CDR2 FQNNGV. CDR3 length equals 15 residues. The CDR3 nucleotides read TGTGCCAGCAGCTTTTCTAGCGGGACCTACAATGAGCAGTTCTTC. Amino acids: CASSFSSGTYNEQFF.

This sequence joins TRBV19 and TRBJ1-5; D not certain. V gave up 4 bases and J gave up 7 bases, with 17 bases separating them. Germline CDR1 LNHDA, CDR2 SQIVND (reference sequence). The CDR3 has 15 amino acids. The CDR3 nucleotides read TGTGCCAGTAGTACTTATCAGGCAACTGGACAGCCCCAGCATTTT. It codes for CASSTYQATGQPQHF.

This CDR3 is CASSPPGPGYNSPLHF. DNA for the CDR3: TGTGCCAGCTCACCACCGGGGCCAGGTTATAATTCACCCCTCCACTTT. The chain recombines TRBV18 with TRBJ1-6; D perhaps matches TRBD1 (5 bases). CDR3 length: 16 amino acids. Germline CDR1 KGHSH, CDR2 LQKENI. The germline V and J ends were trimmed by 0 bases and 4 bases, with 10 bases remaining between them.

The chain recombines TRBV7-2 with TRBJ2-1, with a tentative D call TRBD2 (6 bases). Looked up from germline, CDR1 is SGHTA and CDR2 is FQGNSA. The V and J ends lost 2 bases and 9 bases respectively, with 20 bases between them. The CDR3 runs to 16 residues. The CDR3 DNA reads TGTGCCAGCAGCTTAAACCCGACACCGGGAGTTCGTGAGCAGTTCTTC. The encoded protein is CASSLNPTPGVREQFF.

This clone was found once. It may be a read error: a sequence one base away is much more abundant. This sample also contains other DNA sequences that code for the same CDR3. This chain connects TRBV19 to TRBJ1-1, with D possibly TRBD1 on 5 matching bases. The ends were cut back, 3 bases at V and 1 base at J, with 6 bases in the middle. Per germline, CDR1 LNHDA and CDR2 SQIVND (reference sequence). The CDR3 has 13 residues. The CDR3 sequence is CASSITGNTEAFF. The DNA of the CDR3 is TGTGCCAGTAGTATTACAGGGAACACTGAAGCTTTCTTT.

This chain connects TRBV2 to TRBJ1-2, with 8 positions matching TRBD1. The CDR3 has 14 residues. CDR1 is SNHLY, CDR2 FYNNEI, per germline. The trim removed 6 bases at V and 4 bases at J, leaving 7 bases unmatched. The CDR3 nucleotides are TGTGCCAGCAGCCAATGGACAGGGCCCTATGGCTACACCTTC. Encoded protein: CASSQWTGPYGYTF.

The CDR3 nucleotides read TGTGCCTGGAGTCGGGGAGTAAACAATGAGCAGTTCTTC. Translating it yields CAWSRGVNNEQFF. The chain employs TRBV30 and TRBJ2-1, with D maybe TRBD2 (5 bases). The CDR3 contains 13 residues. Trimming removed 2 bases from V and 5 bases from J, with 10 bases in between. Germline V lookup: CDR1 GTSNPN, CDR2 SVGIG (reference sequence).

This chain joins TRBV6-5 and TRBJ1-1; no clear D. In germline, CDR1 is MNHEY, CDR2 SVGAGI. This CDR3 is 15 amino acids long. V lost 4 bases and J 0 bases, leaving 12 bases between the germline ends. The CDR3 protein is CASSLGSPMNTEAFF. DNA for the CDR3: TGTGCCAGCAGTTTGGGGAGCCCGATGAACACTGAAGCTTTCTTT.

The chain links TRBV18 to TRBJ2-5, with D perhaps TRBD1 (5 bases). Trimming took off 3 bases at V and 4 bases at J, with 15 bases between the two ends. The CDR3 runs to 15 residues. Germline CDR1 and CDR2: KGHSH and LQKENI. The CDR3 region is CASSPQAGSVETQYF. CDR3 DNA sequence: TGTGCCAGCTCACCTCAGGCAGGGTCGGTAGAGACCCAGTACTTC.

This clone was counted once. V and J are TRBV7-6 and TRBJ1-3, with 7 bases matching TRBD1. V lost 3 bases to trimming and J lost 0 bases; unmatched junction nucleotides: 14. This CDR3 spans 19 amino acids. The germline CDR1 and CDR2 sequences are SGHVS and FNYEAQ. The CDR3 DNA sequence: TGTGCCAGCAGCTTTGGCCCGCCGGGACAGATAACCTCTGGAAACACCATATATTTT. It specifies CASSFGPPGQITSGNTIYF.

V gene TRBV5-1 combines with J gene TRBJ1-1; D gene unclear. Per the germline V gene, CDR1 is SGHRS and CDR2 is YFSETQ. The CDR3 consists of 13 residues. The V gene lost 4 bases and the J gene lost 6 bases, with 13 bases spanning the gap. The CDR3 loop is CASSLDGVAEAFF. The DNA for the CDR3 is TGCGCCAGCAGCCTGGACGGGGTTGCTGAAGCTTTCTTT.

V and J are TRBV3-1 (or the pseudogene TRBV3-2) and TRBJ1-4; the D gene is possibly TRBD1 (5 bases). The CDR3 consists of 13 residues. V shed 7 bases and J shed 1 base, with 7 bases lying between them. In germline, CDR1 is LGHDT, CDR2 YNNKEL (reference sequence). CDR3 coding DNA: TGTGCCAGCATAGACAGAACTAATGAAAAACTGTTTTTT. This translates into CASIDRTNEKLFF.

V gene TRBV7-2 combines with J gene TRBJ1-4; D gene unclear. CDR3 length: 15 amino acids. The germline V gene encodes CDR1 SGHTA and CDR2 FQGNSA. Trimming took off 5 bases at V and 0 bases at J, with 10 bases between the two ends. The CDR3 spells CASSPPGATNEKLFF. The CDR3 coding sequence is TGTGCCAGCAGCCCCCCGGGTGCAACTAATGAAAAACTGTTTTTT.

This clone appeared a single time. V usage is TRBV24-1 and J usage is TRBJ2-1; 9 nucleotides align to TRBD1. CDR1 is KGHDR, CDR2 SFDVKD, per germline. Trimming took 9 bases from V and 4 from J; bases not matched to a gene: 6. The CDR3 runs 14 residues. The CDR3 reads CATSRDRVYNEQFF. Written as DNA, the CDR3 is TGTGCCACCTCCCGGGACAGGGTTTACAATGAGCAGTTCTTC.

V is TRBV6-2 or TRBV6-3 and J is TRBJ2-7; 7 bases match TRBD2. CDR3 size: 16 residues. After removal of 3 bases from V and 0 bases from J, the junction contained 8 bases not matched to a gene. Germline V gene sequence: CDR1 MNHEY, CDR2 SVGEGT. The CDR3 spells CASSYRRGLPSYEQYF. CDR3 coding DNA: TGTGCCAGCAGTTATAGGAGGGGACTACCCTCCTACGAGCAGTACTTC.

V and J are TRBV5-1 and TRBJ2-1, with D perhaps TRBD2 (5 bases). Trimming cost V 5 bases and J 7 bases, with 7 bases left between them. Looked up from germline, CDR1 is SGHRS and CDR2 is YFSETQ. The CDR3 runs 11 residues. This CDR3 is CASSTGNEQFF. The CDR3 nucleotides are TGCGCCAGCAGTACGGGGAATGAGCAGTTCTTC.

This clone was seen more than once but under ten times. CDR3 coding DNA: TGCGCCAGCAGCCGCCGGTCTAGCGAATACAATGAGCAGTTCTTC. Translating gives CASSRRSSEYNEQFF. This rearrangement joins TRBV4-1 to TRBJ2-1; D perhaps matches TRBD2 (6 bases). In germline, CDR1 is MGHRA, CDR2 YSYEKL. The CDR3 runs to 15 residues. With 4 bases removed from V and 4 bases from J, the gap between germline ends came to 14 bases.

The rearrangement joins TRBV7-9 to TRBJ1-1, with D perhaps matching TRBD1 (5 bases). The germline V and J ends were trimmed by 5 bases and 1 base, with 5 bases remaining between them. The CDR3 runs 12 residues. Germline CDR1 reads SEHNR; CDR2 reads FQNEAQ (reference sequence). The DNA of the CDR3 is TGTGCCAGCAGCGACAGGAACACTGAAGCTTTCTTT. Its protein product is CASSDRNTEAFF.

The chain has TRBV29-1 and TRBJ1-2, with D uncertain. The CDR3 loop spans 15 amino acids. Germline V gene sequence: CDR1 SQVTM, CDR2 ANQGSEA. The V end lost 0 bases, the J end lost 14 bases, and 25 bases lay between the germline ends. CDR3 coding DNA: TGCAGCGTTGAAGAGCTGTTTCGGAGAGAAGAAGCTACAACCTTC. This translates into CSVEELFRREEATTF. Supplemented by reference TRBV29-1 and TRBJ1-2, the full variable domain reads SAVISQKPSRDICQRGTSLTIQCQVDSQVTMMFWYRQQPGQSLTLIATANQGSEATYESGFVIDKFPISRPNLTFSTLTVSNMSPEDSSIYLCSVEELFRREEATTFGSGTRLTVV.

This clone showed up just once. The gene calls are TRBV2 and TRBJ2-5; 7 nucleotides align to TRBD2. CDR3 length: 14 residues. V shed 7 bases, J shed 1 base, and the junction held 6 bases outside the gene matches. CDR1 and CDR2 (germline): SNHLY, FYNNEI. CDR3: CASNGGRPQETQYF. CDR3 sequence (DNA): TGTGCCAGCAACGGCGGGAGACCCCAAGAGACCCAGTACTTC.

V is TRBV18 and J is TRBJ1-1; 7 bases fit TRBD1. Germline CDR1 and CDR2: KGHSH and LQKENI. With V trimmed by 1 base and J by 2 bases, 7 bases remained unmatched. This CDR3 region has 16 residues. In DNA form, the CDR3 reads TGTGCCAGCTCACCACGGTTGCAGGGGGGCAACACTGAAGCTTTCTTT. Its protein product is CASSPRLQGGNTEAFF.

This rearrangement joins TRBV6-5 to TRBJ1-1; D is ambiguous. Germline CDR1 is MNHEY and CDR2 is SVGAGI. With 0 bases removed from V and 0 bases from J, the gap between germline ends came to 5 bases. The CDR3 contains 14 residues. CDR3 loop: CASSYSSMNTEAFF. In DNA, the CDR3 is TGTGCCAGCAGTTACTCTTCTATGAACACTGAAGCTTTCTTT.

The CDR3, as DNA: TGTGCCAGCAGCTTCTCTGGACAAACAACCAGTGAAGCTTTCTTT. Protein product: CASSFSGQTTSEAFF. V is TRBV11-2 and J is TRBJ1-1; a weak D match, TRBD1 (5 bases). V lost 3 bases to trimming and J lost 7 bases, with 18 bases between them. Per the germline V gene, CDR1 is SGHAT and CDR2 is FQNNGV. The CDR3 runs 15 residues.

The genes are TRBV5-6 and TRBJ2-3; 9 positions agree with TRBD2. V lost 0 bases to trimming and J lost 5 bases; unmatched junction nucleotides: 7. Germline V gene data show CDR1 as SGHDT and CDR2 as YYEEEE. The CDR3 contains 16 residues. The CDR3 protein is CASSLEGRGGKDTQYF. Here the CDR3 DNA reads TGTGCCAGCAGCTTGGAAGGGCGGGGGGGCAAAGATACGCAGTATTTT. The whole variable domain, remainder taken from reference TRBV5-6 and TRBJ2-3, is DAGVTQSPTHLIKTRGQQVTLRCSPKSGHDTVSWYQQALGQGPQFIFQYYEEEERQRGNFPDRFSGHQFPNYSSELNVNALLLGDSALYLCASSLEGRGGKDTQYFGPGTRLTVL.

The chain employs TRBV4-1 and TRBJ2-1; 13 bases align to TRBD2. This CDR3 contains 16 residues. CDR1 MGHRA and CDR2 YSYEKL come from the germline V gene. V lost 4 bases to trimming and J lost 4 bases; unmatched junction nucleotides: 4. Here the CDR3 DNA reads TGCGCCAGCAGCCCTACTAGCGGGGGGGGTTACAATGAGCAGTTCTTC. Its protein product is CASSPTSGGGYNEQFF.

The CDR3 DNA reads as TGTGCCAGCAGTCACGAGTACTATGGCTACACCTTC. Translation gives CASSHEYYGYTF. The rearrangement uses TRBV6-2 or TRBV6-3 and TRBJ1-2; D is undetermined. This CDR3 spans 12 amino acids. CDR1 and CDR2 from the germline V gene are MNHEY and SVGEGT. V lost 5 bases and J lost 3, with 7 bases in between.

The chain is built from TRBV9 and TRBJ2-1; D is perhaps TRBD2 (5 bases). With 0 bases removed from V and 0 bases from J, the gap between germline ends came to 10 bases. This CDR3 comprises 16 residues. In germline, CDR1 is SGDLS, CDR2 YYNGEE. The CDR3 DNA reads TGTGCCAGCAGCGTAGACGGAGGAAGCTCCTACAATGAGCAGTTCTTC. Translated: CASSVDGGSSYNEQFF.

Written as DNA, the CDR3 is TGCGCCAGCAGCCAAGACACGGGAACTAGCGGGAGGACAGATACGCAGTATTTT. Encoded protein: CASSQDTGTSGRTDTQYF. The chain combines TRBV4-3 with TRBJ2-3, with 12 nucleotides matching TRBD2. The V gene end was trimmed by 0 bases and the J gene end by 3 bases; junction bases not matched to a gene: 7. The CDR3 sequence is 18 residues long. Germline-derived CDR1 and CDR2 are LGHNA and YSLEER.

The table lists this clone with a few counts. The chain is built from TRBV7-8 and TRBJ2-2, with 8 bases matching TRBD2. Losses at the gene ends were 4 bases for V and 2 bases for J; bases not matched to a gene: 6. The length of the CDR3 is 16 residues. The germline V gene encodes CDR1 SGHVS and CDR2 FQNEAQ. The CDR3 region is CASSSQRGQNTGELFF. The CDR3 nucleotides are TGTGCCAGCAGCTCTCAGCGGGGGCAAAACACCGGGGAGCTGTTTTTT.

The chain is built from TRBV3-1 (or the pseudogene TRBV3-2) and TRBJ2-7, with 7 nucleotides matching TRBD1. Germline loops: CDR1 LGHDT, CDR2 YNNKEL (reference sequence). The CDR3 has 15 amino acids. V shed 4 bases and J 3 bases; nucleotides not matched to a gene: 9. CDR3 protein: CASSPRQGRGYEQYF. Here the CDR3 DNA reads TGTGCCAGCAGCCCTAGACAGGGTCGGGGCTACGAGCAGTACTTC.

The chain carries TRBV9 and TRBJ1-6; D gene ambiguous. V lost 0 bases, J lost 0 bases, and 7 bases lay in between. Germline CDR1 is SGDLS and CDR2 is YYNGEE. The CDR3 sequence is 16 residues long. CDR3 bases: TGTGCCAGCAGCGTAGGACGGAGCTCCTATAATTCACCCCTCCACTTT. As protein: CASSVGRSSYNSPLHF.